Sequencing of this T cell receptor beta chain was carried out in a study of blood T cell repertoires in COVID-19. For the study at large: The origin of the acute and convalescent COVID-19 samples was the United States, Italy and Spain. From T cells, B-cell-depleted T cells, or PBMCs came the material, which was cDNA or gDNA.

Germline V gene lookup returns CDR1 SQVTM and CDR2 ANQGSEA. The CDR3 loop spans 10 amino acids. The ends were cut back, 7 bases at V and 5 bases at J, with 6 bases in the middle. Per the original data handling: Estimates of nucleated cell counts were drawn from the amplification of reference gene primers. The repertoire was sequenced with immunoSEQ multiplex PCR; TCRdb's copy has only in-frame clones and lacks some. V, J and clone size reflect that table, while D and trimming were determined from the DNA. The table has tens of thousands of clones, roughly nine tenths seen once. The sample was peripheral blood. This receptor was identified in a human donor in a cohort sampled during active COVID-19. The rearrangement links TRBV29-1 to TRBJ2-1; D is undetermined. The CDR3 nucleotides read TGCAGCGGCGGAGACAATGAGCAGTTCTTC. This gives the protein CSGGDNEQFF.